Below, one TCR beta chain is given with its context. The data were obtained in a study of T cell changes during pregnancy in multiple sclerosis. Generated by immunoSEQ multiplex PCR, the TCRdb table keeps only in-frame clones and is missing some. The sample holds tens of thousands of clones, roughly nine tenths seen once. Germline V CDR1 and CDR2: MNHNS, SASEGT. This CDR3 comprises 13 residues. Trimming shortened V by 3 bases and J by 10 bases, and 15 bases separated the two germline ends. The clonotype was recovered from a female donor with multiple sclerosis, enrolled in a pregnancy study. The specimen comprised peripheral blood, sampled before pregnancy. This chain uses TRBV6-1 with TRBJ1-1; D is unresolved. This chain's CDR3 is CASSDVVERGAFF. The CDR3 DNA reads TGTGCCAGCAGTGACGTTGTAGAACGAGGAGCTTTCTTT.